Sequencing of this T cell receptor (beta chain) was carried out in a study of T cells in Graves' hyperthyroidism and ophthalmopathy. CDR1 is MDHEN and CDR2 is SYDVKM in the germline V gene. The CDR3 contains 16 residues. Trimming at V came to 3 bases and at J to 1 base, leaving 6 bases not matched to a gene. TCR beta CDR3 regions were amplified from RNA. First-round RT-PCR of the TCR CDR3 relied on the HTBI primer set. TCRdb passed the multiplex PCR reads through MiXCR, listing each CDR3 protein once. The sample consists of around 400,000 distinct CDR3 sequences, 25% of them appearing once. General study points: Also found in blood were most expanded thyroid clonotypes above 0.001.

Stable hyperthyroidism: no ophthalmopathy progression over 18 months of follow-up. Patients were excluded for uncontrolled infection, other autoimmune disease, pregnancy or lactation. The study based diagnoses on clinical symptoms, serum thyroxine and TRAb, thyroid ultrasound and orbital computed tomography. This clonotype has more than one count but fewer than ten. Its target is unknown. The sample comprised blood. The receptor's source is a man aged 45-65 years with Graves' hyperthyroidism. The V and J genes are TRBV28 and TRBJ1-5; 7 bases line up with TRBD1. In DNA form, the CDR3 reads TGTGCCAGCAGTTTGGGTGTCAGGGGGAGCAATCAGCCCCAGCATTTT. It codes for CASSLGVRGSNQPQHF.